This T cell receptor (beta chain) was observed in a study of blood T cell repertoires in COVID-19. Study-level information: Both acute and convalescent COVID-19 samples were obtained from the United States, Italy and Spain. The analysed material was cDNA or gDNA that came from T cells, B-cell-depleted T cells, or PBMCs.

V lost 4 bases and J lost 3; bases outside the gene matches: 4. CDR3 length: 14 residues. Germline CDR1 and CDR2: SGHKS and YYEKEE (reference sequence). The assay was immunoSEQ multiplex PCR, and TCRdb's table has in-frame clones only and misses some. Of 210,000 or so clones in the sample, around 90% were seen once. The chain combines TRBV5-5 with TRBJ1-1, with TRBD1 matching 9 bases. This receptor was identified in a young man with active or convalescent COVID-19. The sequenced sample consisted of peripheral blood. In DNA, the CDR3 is TGTGCCAGCAGCCAGGGGACAGGGCACACTGAAGCTTTCTTT. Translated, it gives CASSQGTGHTEAFF.